The 32 T cell receptor beta chains below were found in one sample sequenced in a study of blood T cell repertoires in COVID-19. Assay used: immunoSEQ multiplex PCR; TCRdb lists only in-frame clones, some missing. In the table there are roughly 98,000 clones, about 81% of which are singletons. The sequenced material came from peripheral blood. All receptors derive from a human donor in a cohort sampled during active COVID-19.

The chain joins TRBV5-1 to TRBJ1-6, with 8 bases matching TRBD1. V trimming: 0 bases; J trimming: 10 bases; junction bases outside the gene matches: 9. CDR1 SGHRS and CDR2 YFSETQ come from the germline V gene. There are 16 residues in the CDR3. The CDR3 loop is CASSLALTGDNSPLHF. The CDR3 DNA sequence: TGCGCCAGCAGCTTGGCCCTGACAGGGGACAACTCACCCCTCCACTTT.

As DNA, the CDR3 is TGTGCCAGCAGGTTAGGTAACAGGGCCTACTCCTACAATGAGCAGTTCTTC. Amino acids: CASRLGNRAYSYNEQFF. The chain joins TRBV27 to TRBJ2-1, with D possibly TRBD1 on 6 matching bases. V lost 6 bases, J lost 0 bases, and 18 bases lay in between. This CDR3 has 17 residues. CDR1 and CDR2 (germline): MNHEY, SMNVEV (reference sequence).

The chain joins TRBV4-3 to TRBJ2-2; D is perhaps TRBD2 (6 bases). Germline values: CDR1 LGHNA, CDR2 YSLEER. V was shortened by 0 bases and J by 1 base, with 15 bases between the two germline ends. The CDR3 has 18 amino acids. This CDR3 is CASSQEELAVLNTGELFF. CDR3 sequence (DNA): TGCGCCAGCAGCCAAGAGGAGTTAGCGGTCTTGAACACCGGGGAGCTGTTTTTT.

This clone was observed a single time. This chain links TRBV6-5 with TRBJ2-7, with 7 bases aligning to TRBD1. The ends lost 7 bases at V and 0 bases at J; junction bases unmatched: 9. The CDR3 has 15 amino acids. CDR1 is MNHEY, CDR2 SVGAGI, per germline. The CDR3 coding sequence is TGTGCCAGCACCTTACACGGACAGGACTCCTACGAGCAGTACTTC. This encodes CASTLHGQDSYEQYF.

The V and J genes are TRBV24-1 and TRBJ2-1; D unresolved. V shed 2 bases and J shed 0 bases, with 10 bases lying between them. Looked up from germline, CDR1 is KGHDR and CDR2 is SFDVKD. This CDR3 region has 16 residues. CDR3 region: CATSDSSLGSYNEQFF. In DNA, the CDR3 is TGTGCCACCAGTGATTCCTCCCTCGGCTCCTACAATGAGCAGTTCTTC.

The V and J genes are TRBV3-1 (or the pseudogene TRBV3-2) and TRBJ2-7; D gene unclear. CDR3 length: 11 amino acids. Germline V gene lookup returns CDR1 LGHDT and CDR2 YNNKEL (reference sequence). V was pared by 4 bases and J by 2 bases, with 3 bases between. CDR3 region: CASSPAYEQYF. Here the CDR3 DNA reads TGTGCCAGCAGCCCCGCCTACGAGCAGTACTTC.

This clone turned up a few times. The gene calls are TRBV7-2 and TRBJ2-5, with 7 bases fitting TRBD2. Germline V gene lookup returns CDR1 SGHTA and CDR2 FQGNSA. Trimming at V came to 2 bases and at J to 5 bases, leaving 2 bases not matched to a gene. This CDR3 spans 13 amino acids. Here the CDR3 reads CASSLLGGETQYF. CDR3 DNA: TGTGCCAGCAGCTTACTCGGGGGGGAGACCCAGTACTTC.

This chain links TRBV19 with TRBJ2-7, with D tentatively TRBD2 (6 bases). With 4 bases removed from V and 2 bases from J, the gap between germline ends came to 18 bases. CDR1 and CDR2 from the germline V gene are LNHDA and SQIVND (reference sequence). This CDR3 has 16 amino acids. This chain's CDR3 is CASSTWGEDKPYEQYF. CDR3 coding DNA: TGTGCCAGTAGTACCTGGGGGGAGGACAAGCCCTACGAGCAGTACTTC.

This clone was detected only a few times. J is TRBJ2-7 and V is TRBV27, with D uncertain. This CDR3 comprises 13 residues. Trimming removed 6 bases from V and 4 bases from J, with 13 bases in between. Germline V gives CDR1 MNHEY, CDR2 SMNVEV (reference sequence). The CDR3 DNA sequence: TGTGCCAGCAGCCTAACCCCCCTATACGAGCAGTACTTC. Translating it yields CASSLTPLYEQYF.

This rearrangement joins TRBV29-1 to TRBJ2-3, with TRBD2 identical over 10 bases. The CDR3 has 14 residues. Germline V gene sequence: CDR1 SQVTM, CDR2 ANQGSEA. V trimming: 6 bases; J trimming: 6 bases; junction bases outside the gene matches: 9. The CDR3 sequence: CSVLKREGPDTQYF. The CDR3 region has the DNA TGCAGCGTCCTTAAGCGGGAGGGCCCTGATACGCAGTATTTT.

This clone was observed once. The rearrangement links TRBV18 to TRBJ2-5, with D perhaps matching TRBD2 (6 bases). The CDR3 consists of 13 residues. V shed 6 bases and J shed 5 bases, with 13 bases lying between them. Germline values: CDR1 KGHSH, CDR2 LQKENI. In DNA form, the CDR3 reads TGTGCCAGCTCGGCGGGATCTATGGAGACCCAGTACTTC. Its protein product is CASSAGSMETQYF. The full variable domain, completed using reference TRBV18 and TRBJ2-5, is NAGVMQNPRHLVRRRGQEARLRCSPMKGHSHVYWYRQLPEEGLKFMVYLQKENIIDESGMPKERFSAEFPKEGPSILRIQQVVRGDSAAYFCASSAGSMETQYFGPGTRLLVL.

The rearrangement joins TRBV9 to TRBJ2-7, with D tentatively TRBD1 (6 bases). The CDR3 covers 17 residues. Trimming removed 0 bases from V and 3 bases from J, with 19 bases in between. The germline CDR1 and CDR2 sequences are SGDLS and YYNGEE. CDR3 loop: CASSVEDQGKGHYEQYF. In nucleotides, the CDR3 is TGTGCCAGCAGCGTAGAAGACCAGGGGAAGGGTCACTACGAGCAGTACTTC.

This chain uses TRBV9 with TRBJ1-1; D is possibly TRBD1 (6 bases). This CDR3 comprises 14 residues. V was clipped by 3 bases and J by 1 base, with 10 bases between them. Per germline, CDR1 SGDLS and CDR2 YYNGEE. CDR3 sequence: CASSETGQNTEAFF. Written as DNA, the CDR3 is TGTGCCAGCAGCGAAACGGGACAGAACACTGAAGCTTTCTTT.

V gene TRBV11-3 combines with J gene TRBJ2-3, with D possibly being TRBD2 (6 bases). Trimming took 8 bases from V and 3 from J, leaving 18 bases between them. The CDR3 runs 15 residues. Germline V CDR1 and CDR2: SGHNT, YENEEA. The CDR3 coding sequence is TGTGCCAGCCGTGAGGGCGGGGCCAGTACAGATACGCAGTATTTT. It is translated as CASREGGASTDTQYF.

The chain carries TRBV6-6 and TRBJ1-2; maybe TRBD1 (5 bases). The CDR3 runs 14 residues. V dropped 2 bases and J dropped 1 base, with 8 bases sitting between them. CDR1 and CDR2 (germline): MNHNY, SVGAGI (reference sequence). The CDR3 DNA is TGTGCCAGCAGTTACGACAGCTTTAACTATGGCTACACCTTC. The encoded protein is CASSYDSFNYGYTF.

Here the CDR3 DNA reads TGTGCCAGTAGTATGGGACTAGCGTCGTTCTTC. As protein: CASSMGLASFF. The rearrangement uses TRBV19 and TRBJ2-1, with TRBD2 identical over 10 bases. The CDR3 is 11 residues long. Losses at the gene ends were 3 bases for V and 15 bases for J; bases not matched to a gene: 2. Germline V lookup: CDR1 LNHDA, CDR2 SQIVND (reference sequence).

This rearrangement joins TRBV4-1 to TRBJ2-6; D is possibly TRBD1 (6 bases). CDR1 is MGHRA, CDR2 YSYEKL, per germline. This CDR3 comprises 17 residues. The ends were cut back, 3 bases at V and 0 bases at J, with 12 bases in the middle. CDR3 amino acids: CASSQTGARSGANVLTF. In DNA, the CDR3 is TGCGCCAGCAGCCAGACAGGCGCCCGCTCTGGGGCCAACGTCCTGACTTTC.

The genes are TRBV5-1 and TRBJ1-6; weak D call: TRBD1 (6 bases). Looked up from germline, CDR1 is SGHRS and CDR2 is YFSETQ. This CDR3 spans 16 amino acids. The V end lost 2 bases, the J end lost 0 bases, and 9 bases lay between the germline ends. CDR3 sequence: CASSLQGSSYNSPLHF. In DNA form, the CDR3 reads TGCGCCAGCAGCTTACAGGGTAGCTCCTATAATTCACCCCTCCACTTT.

The sample holds one count of this clone. The V gene is TRBV29-1, the J gene TRBJ1-1; 8 positions agree with TRBD1. This CDR3 comprises 15 residues. Trimming removed 0 bases from V and 0 bases from J; junction bases left unmatched: 3. CDR1 and CDR2 from the germline V gene are SQVTM and ANQGSEA. The CDR3 here is CSVEDTGQVNTEAFF. The CDR3, as DNA: TGCAGCGTTGAAGATACGGGACAGGTGAACACTGAAGCTTTCTTT.

The rearrangement links TRBV9 to TRBJ1-1, with a tentative D call TRBD1 (5 bases). Trimming removed 1 base from V and 6 bases from J, with 10 bases in between. CDR3 size: 13 residues. The germline V gene encodes CDR1 SGDLS and CDR2 YYNGEE. CDR3 sequence: CASSVQGQSEAFF. DNA of the CDR3: TGTGCCAGCAGCGTACAGGGCCAGTCTGAAGCTTTCTTT. The full variable domain, completed using reference TRBV9 and TRBJ1-1, is DSGVTQTPKHLITATGQRVTLRCSPRSGDLSVYWYQQSLDQGLQFLIQYYNGEERAKGNILERFSAQQFPDLHSELNLSSLELGDSALYFCASSVQGQSEAFFGQGTRLTVV.

A few counts support this clone. V usage is TRBV7-6 and J usage is TRBJ1-2, with TRBD1 as a possible D gene (5 bases). V was shortened by 1 base and J by 6 bases, with 15 bases between the two germline ends. The CDR3 is 15 residues long. Germline CDR1 reads SGHVS; CDR2 reads FNYEAQ. CDR3 nucleotides: TGTGCCAGCAGCTTAGATGGGTCGGAGGGGAATGGCTACACCTTC. Encoded protein: CASSLDGSEGNGYTF.

This chain joins TRBV7-9 and TRBJ2-1; 12 bases fit TRBD1. The CDR3 contains 15 residues. Trimming took 7 bases from V and 6 from J; bases not matched to a gene: 7. Germline V CDR1 and CDR2: SEHNR, FQNEAQ (reference sequence). This chain's CDR3 is CASIPGDRGPNEQFF. The CDR3 nucleotides are TGTGCCAGCATCCCCGGGGACAGGGGGCCCAATGAGCAGTTCTTC.

The V call is TRBV5-1, the J call TRBJ1-2; 7 bases are shared with TRBD1. Trimming cost V 0 bases and J 8 bases; bases outside gene matches: 10. Germline V gives CDR1 SGHRS, CDR2 YFSETQ. The CDR3 runs to 15 residues. This CDR3 is CASSLGDSAVGGYTF. The DNA of the CDR3 is TGCGCCAGCAGCTTGGGGGACAGTGCGGTCGGAGGCTACACCTTC.

This clone was detected only a few times. The chain recombines TRBV7-9 with TRBJ1-1, with D unclear. Germline values: CDR1 SEHNR, CDR2 FQNEAQ (reference sequence). V lost 3 bases and J lost 3, with 5 bases in between. The CDR3 is 12 residues long. CDR3 loop: CASSFSDTEAFF. The CDR3 DNA follows: TGTGCCAGCAGCTTTTCCGACACTGAAGCTTTCTTT.

The J gene is TRBJ2-2, the V gene TRBV7-3; 8 bases fit TRBD1. V lost 2 bases to trimming and J lost 7 bases; unmatched junction nucleotides: 15. This CDR3 is 18 amino acids long. The germline V gene has CDR1 SGHTA and CDR2 FQGTGA. Here the CDR3 reads CASSLFPLGQGRSGELFF. As DNA, the CDR3 is TGTGCCAGCAGCTTATTCCCTCTAGGACAGGGAAGGAGCGGGGAGCTGTTTTTT.

This chain connects TRBV5-4 to TRBJ2-4; unclear D gene. Germline V CDR1 and CDR2: SGHNT, YYREEE (reference sequence). The CDR3 has 14 residues. Deletions cut 4 bases from V and 5 bases from J, with 13 bases between. CDR3 in DNA: TGTGCCAGCAGCCCGAACACCGTGGAAAACATTCAGTACTTC. Its translation is CASSPNTVENIQYF.

V is TRBV30 and J is TRBJ2-1, with no clear D. The germline V gene encodes CDR1 GTSNPN and CDR2 SVGIG (reference sequence). The CDR3 is made up of 11 amino acids. Between the trimmed V and J ends, which lost 5 bases and 3 bases, there was a span of 5 bases. The CDR3 sequence is CAWDNYNEQFF. The CDR3 DNA sequence: TGTGCCTGGGACAACTACAATGAGCAGTTCTTC. Using reference TRBV30 and TRBJ2-1 for the parts outside the CDR3, the full variable domain is SQTIHQWPATLVQPVGSPLSLECTVEGTSNPNLYWYRQAAGRGLQLLFYSVGIGQISSEVPQNLSASRPQDRQFILSSKKLLLSDSGFYLCAWDNYNEQFFGPGTRLTVL.

This clone was observed a single time. The junction departs from the called germline gene at one end, perhaps through a read error. The chain carries TRBV30 and TRBJ2-3, with D maybe TRBD2 (6 bases). The CDR3 spans 14 residues. The germline gives CDR1 GTSNPN, CDR2 SVGIG (reference sequence). The CDR3 DNA reads as TGTGCCCGGAGGGAAGAGACAAGCACAGATACGCAGTATTTT. This sequence encodes CARREETSTDTQYF.

V and J are TRBV11-2 and TRBJ1-3, with no clear D. The CDR3 loop spans 19 amino acids. V lost 5 bases, J lost 2 bases, and 25 bases lay in between. Per germline, CDR1 SGHAT and CDR2 FQNNGV. CDR3 DNA: TGTGCCAGCAGCCGACCTTTCTTTCAGAGGGCGCCGGCTGGAAACACCATATATTTT. Its protein product is CASSRPFFQRAPAGNTIYF.

The gene calls are TRBV7-8 and TRBJ2-2, with TRBD2 matching 14 bases. Trimming removed 5 bases from V and 6 bases from J; junction bases left unmatched: 5. The CDR3 sequence is 16 residues long. From germline, CDR1 is SGHVS and CDR2 FQNEAQ. CDR3 bases: TGTGCCAGCAGCCGGAGACTAGCGGGGGGGCCCGGGGAGCTGTTTTTT. The encoded protein is CASSRRLAGGPGELFF.

This chain connects TRBV18 to TRBJ2-1; maybe TRBD1 (5 bases). V shed 2 bases and J shed 7 bases, with 15 bases lying between them. The CDR3 runs 15 residues. Germline V gene data show CDR1 as KGHSH and CDR2 as LQKENI. In DNA, the CDR3 is TGTGCCAGCTCACCAGGAGCAGGGAACTGGAATGAGCAGTTCTTC. Translation gives CASSPGAGNWNEQFF.

The chain couples TRBV3-1 (or the pseudogene TRBV3-2) to TRBJ2-5; D gene ambiguous. The CDR3 has 14 residues. The V end lost 3 bases, the J end lost 3 bases, and 11 bases lay between the germline ends. Germline CDR1 LGHDT, CDR2 YNNKEL (reference sequence). The CDR3 region is CASSHLAREETQYF. CDR3 nucleotide sequence: TGTGCCAGCAGCCACTTAGCAAGAGAAGAGACCCAGTACTTC.